This TCR beta chain was identified during a study of vaccination and CD4 T cells after COVID-19. On the study more broadly: Several convalescent cases were mild and one was severe, and all had been SARS-CoV-2 positive by nasal swab PCR. Overlapping spike peptides of SARS-CoV-2, HCoV-NL63, HCoV-OC43 and HCoV-229E were used, and cells were stimulated with them. Each control was exposed to a CEFX pool, an HIV-1 Nef pool, or no peptide at all. A few convalescent patients were sampled at day 14 and days 161 to 241 post-vaccination.

Sequencing of cultured CD4+ T cell DNA used the Oncomine TCR Beta short-read assay. TCRdb recomputed calls from the PCR reads with MiXCR, one row per CDR3 protein. Seen here are approximately 18,000 distinct CDR3 sequences, 47% observed once, and the top ten hold about 19%. The CDR3 runs 15 residues. CDR1 and CDR2 from the germline V gene are KGHDR and SFDVKD. Trimming cost V 12 bases and J 1 base, with 20 bases left between them. Sample time point: late sampling 161 to 241 days after vaccination in a few convalescent patients. Treatment meaning: roughly nine-day PBMC culture with coronavirus spike peptide pools or control peptides (ViraFEST assay). As for this clonotype: Its antigen is not identified.

V and J are TRBV24-1 and TRBJ1-1, with D possibly matching TRBD1 (6 bases). The receptor was derived from a human donor who had recovered from COVID-19. This sample comprised CD4+ T cells from blood, cultured in vitro, obtained about 7 months after SARS-CoV-2 vaccination. CDR3 nucleotide sequence: TGTGCCGCAGATTTGATGCGGGGACAGAACACTGAAGCTTTCTTT. Translating gives CAADLMRGQNTEAFF.